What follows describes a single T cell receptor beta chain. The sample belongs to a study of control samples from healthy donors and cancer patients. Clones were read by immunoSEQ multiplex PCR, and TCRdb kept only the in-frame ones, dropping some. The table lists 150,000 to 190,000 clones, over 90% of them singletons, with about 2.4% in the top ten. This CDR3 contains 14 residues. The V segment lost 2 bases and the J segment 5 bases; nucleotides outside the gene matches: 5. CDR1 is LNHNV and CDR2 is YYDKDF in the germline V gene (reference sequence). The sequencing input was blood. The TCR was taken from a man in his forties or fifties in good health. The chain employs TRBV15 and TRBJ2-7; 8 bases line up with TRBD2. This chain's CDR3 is CATSRLGTSHEQYF. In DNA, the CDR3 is TGTGCCACCAGCAGATTGGGGACTAGTCACGAGCAGTACTTC. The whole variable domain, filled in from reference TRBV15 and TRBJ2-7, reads DAMVIQNPRYQVTQFGKPVTLSCSQTLNHNVMYWYQQKSSQAPKLLFHYYDKDFNNEADTPDNFQSRRPNTSFCFLDIRSPGLGDTAMYLCATSRLGTSHEQYFGPGTRLTVT.